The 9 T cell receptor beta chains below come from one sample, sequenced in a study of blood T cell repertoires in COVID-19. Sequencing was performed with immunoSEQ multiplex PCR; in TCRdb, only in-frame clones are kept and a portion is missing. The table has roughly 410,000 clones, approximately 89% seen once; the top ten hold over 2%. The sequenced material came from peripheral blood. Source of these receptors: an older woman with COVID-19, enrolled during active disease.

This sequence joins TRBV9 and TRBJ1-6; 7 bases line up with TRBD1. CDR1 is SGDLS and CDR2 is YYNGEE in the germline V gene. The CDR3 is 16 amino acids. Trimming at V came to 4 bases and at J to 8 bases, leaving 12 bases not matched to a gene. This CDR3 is CASSTYDREVDSPLHF. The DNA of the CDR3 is TGTGCCAGCAGCACATATGACAGGGAGGTCGATTCACCCCTCCACTTT.

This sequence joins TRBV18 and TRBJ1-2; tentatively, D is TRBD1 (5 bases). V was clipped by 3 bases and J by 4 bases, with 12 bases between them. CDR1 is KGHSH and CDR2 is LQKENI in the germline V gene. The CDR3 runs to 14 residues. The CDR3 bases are TGTGCCAGCTCACCCGCGGGGGATACCTATGGCTACACCTTC. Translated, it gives CASSPAGDTYGYTF.

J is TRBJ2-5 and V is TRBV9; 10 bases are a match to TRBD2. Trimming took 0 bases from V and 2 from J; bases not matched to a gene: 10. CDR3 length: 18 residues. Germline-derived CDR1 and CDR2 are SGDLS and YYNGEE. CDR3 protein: CASSVVAAGGPGQETQYF. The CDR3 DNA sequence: TGTGCCAGCAGCGTAGTTGCAGCGGGGGGGCCAGGACAAGAGACCCAGTACTTC.

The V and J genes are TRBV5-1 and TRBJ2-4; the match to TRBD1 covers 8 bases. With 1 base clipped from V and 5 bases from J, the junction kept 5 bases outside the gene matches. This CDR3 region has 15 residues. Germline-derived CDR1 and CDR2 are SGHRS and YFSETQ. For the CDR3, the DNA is TGCGCCAGCAGCTTGCTCGACAGGGGCGAAAACATTCAGTACTTC. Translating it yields CASSLLDRGENIQYF.

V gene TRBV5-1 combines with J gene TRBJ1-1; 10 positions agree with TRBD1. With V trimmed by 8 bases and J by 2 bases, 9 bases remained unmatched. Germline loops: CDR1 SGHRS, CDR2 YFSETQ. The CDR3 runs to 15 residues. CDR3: CASLPGTGVNTEAFF. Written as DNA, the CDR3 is TGCGCCAGTCTACCTGGGACAGGGGTCAACACTGAAGCTTTCTTT.

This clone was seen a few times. The CDR3 loop is CATAPTGRNTGELFF. The CDR3, as DNA: TGTGCCACCGCCCCGACAGGGAGAAACACCGGGGAGCTGTTTTTT. The chain recombines TRBV24-1 with TRBJ2-2; 7 bases agree with TRBD1. The CDR3 is 15 amino acids. Germline lookup yields CDR1 KGHDR and CDR2 SFDVKD. J lost 2 bases, V lost 9 bases, and 8 bases had no gene match.

The CDR3 region is CASSLAIPAGGQDTQYF. The CDR3 coding sequence is TGCGCCAGCAGCTTGGCTATCCCAGCGGGGGGGCAAGATACGCAGTATTTT. The chain couples TRBV5-1 to TRBJ2-3, with 10 positions matching TRBD2. Germline V gene sequence: CDR1 SGHRS, CDR2 YFSETQ. The V gene end was trimmed by 0 bases and the J gene end by 5 bases; junction bases not matched to a gene: 9. The CDR3 is made up of 17 amino acids.

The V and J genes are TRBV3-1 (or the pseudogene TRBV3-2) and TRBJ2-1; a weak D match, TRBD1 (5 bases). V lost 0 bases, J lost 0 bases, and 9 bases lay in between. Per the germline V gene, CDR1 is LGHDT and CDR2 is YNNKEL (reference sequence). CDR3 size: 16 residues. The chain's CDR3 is CASSQDDSRSYNEQFF. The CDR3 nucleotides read TGTGCCAGCAGCCAAGATGACAGCCGCTCCTACAATGAGCAGTTCTTC.

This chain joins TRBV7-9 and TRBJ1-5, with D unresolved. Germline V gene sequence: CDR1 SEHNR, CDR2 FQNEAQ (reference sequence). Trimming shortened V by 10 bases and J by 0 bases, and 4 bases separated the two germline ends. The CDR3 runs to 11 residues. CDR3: CATGSNQPQHF. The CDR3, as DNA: TGTGCCACCGGTAGCAATCAGCCCCAGCATTTT.